The 29 T cell receptor beta chains below come from one sample, sequenced in a study of CD8 T cells in Susac syndrome. The RNA input was 0.5 to 1 ug, and it was reverse transcribed with random hexamers. TCRdb ran MiXCR on the immunoSEQ multiplex PCR reads and lists one entry per CDR3 protein. The table records 140,000 or so distinct CDR3 sequences, roughly 95% of them present only once. The sequenced sample consisted of CD4+ T cells from PBMCs. All receptors come from a human donor in good health.

This chain joins TRBV7-9 and TRBJ2-1, with 8 bases lining up with TRBD2. Germline CDR1 reads SEHNR; CDR2 reads FQNEAQ (reference sequence). CDR3 length: 17 amino acids. V was clipped by 4 bases and J by 4 bases; unmatched bases: 12. CDR3 in DNA: TGTGCCAGCAGCTCCCGGGGGGTGATAGCGGGGTACAATGAGCAGTTCTTC. Translating it yields CASSSRGVIAGYNEQFF.

The J gene is TRBJ1-2, the V gene TRBV19, with D possibly TRBD1 on 6 matching bases. The V and J ends lost 7 bases and 0 bases respectively, with 15 bases between them. The germline CDR1 and CDR2 sequences are LNHDA and SQIVND (reference sequence). The CDR3 is made up of 15 amino acids. The CDR3 sequence: CASIRDKTSNYGYTF. In nucleotides, the CDR3 is TGTGCCAGTATAAGGGACAAGACATCTAACTATGGCTACACCTTC.

The rearrangement uses TRBV29-1 and TRBJ1-1; D gene uncertain. The germline CDR1 and CDR2 sequences are SQVTM and ANQGSEA. This CDR3 is 12 amino acids long. V was shortened by 4 bases and J by 3 bases, with 9 bases between the two germline ends. CDR3 sequence reads: CSVGNRYTEAFF. DNA of the CDR3: TGCAGCGTTGGGAACAGATACACTGAAGCTTTCTTT.

The rearrangement joins TRBV6-6 to TRBJ2-5, with D perhaps matching TRBD2 (6 bases). This CDR3 has 11 amino acids. Trimming left V 8 bases short and J 6 bases short, with 10 bases between. Looked up from germline, CDR1 is MNHNY and CDR2 is SVGAGI (reference sequence). CDR3 protein: CASGSGQTQYF. The CDR3 DNA reads as TGTGCCAGCGGGAGCGGGCAGACCCAGTACTTC.

The DNA of the CDR3 is TGTGCCAGCAGTGAACCCAGCCGCAATCAGCCCCAGCATTTT. Its protein product is CASSEPSRNQPQHF. The chain combines TRBV6-1 with TRBJ1-5; D is undetermined. The V gene's germline CDR1 is MNHNS and CDR2 SASEGT. V was trimmed by 2 bases and J by 2 bases, leaving 7 bases between them. CDR3 length: 14 amino acids.

This clonotype occurred a few times. The chain couples TRBV19 to TRBJ2-1; 11 bases map to TRBD1. CDR1 is LNHDA and CDR2 is SQIVND in the germline V gene (reference sequence). The V gene end was trimmed by 1 base and the J gene end by 6 bases; junction bases not matched to a gene: 8. The CDR3 sequence is 17 residues long. In DNA form, the CDR3 reads TGTGCCAGTAGTATAGCACCCTGGGACAGGGGGGTCAATGAGCAGTTCTTC. This gives the protein CASSIAPWDRGVNEQFF.

J is TRBJ1-5 and V is TRBV19, with D tentatively TRBD1 (6 bases). Trimming left V 6 bases short and J 4 bases short, with 19 bases between. Germline assignment: CDR1 LNHDA and CDR2 SQIVND (reference sequence). The CDR3 covers 16 residues. CDR3 DNA: TGTGCCAGTAGCCAATCACAGGGAGTCGGGAATCAGCCCCAGCATTTT. It is translated as CASSQSQGVGNQPQHF.

V and J are TRBV24-1 and TRBJ1-4; D call uncertain. The CDR3 runs to 14 residues. The V gene's germline CDR1 is KGHDR and CDR2 SFDVKD. The ends were cut back, 2 bases at V and 7 bases at J, with 10 bases in the middle. The chain's CDR3 is CATSDSDGGEKLFF. DNA of the CDR3: TGTGCCACCAGTGATTCAGATGGCGGTGAAAAACTGTTTTTT.

The chain has TRBV24-1 and TRBJ2-1; 9 positions agree with TRBD1. The CDR3 covers 13 residues. The germline gives CDR1 KGHDR, CDR2 SFDVKD. V was pared by 7 bases and J by 6 bases, with 3 bases of the junction left unmatched. The CDR3 nucleotides are TGTGCCACCAGCGTACAGGGGGCCAATGAGCAGTTCTTC. The encoded protein is CATSVQGANEQFF.

The J gene is TRBJ2-5, the V gene TRBV12-5, with 11 positions matching TRBD1. The germline V gene encodes CDR1 LGHNT and CDR2 FRNRAP. J lost 3 bases, V lost 5 bases, and 8 bases had no gene match. The CDR3 has 16 amino acids. In DNA form, the CDR3 reads TGTGCTAGTGGTATAGGGACAGGGGGTCCCGAAGAGACCCAGTACTTC. Translated, it gives CASGIGTGGPEETQYF.

The chain couples TRBV18 to TRBJ1-1; 11 nucleotides match TRBD1. CDR1 KGHSH and CDR2 LQKENI come from the germline V gene. The CDR3 loop spans 16 amino acids. Trimming removed 5 bases from V and 3 bases from J; junction bases left unmatched: 8. The CDR3 sequence is CASSSGQGARDTEAFF. The CDR3 DNA sequence: TGTGCCAGCTCATCCGGACAGGGGGCTAGGGACACTGAAGCTTTCTTT.

This clonotype was seen a single time. The chain carries TRBV19 and TRBJ1-1, with TRBD1 matching over 11 bases. With V trimmed by 9 bases and J by 6 bases, 9 bases remained unmatched. The germline V gene has CDR1 LNHDA and CDR2 SQIVND (reference sequence). CDR3 length: 14 residues. Here the CDR3 DNA reads TGTGCCAGCGCCCCTCCGGGACAGGGGGCTGAAGCTTTCTTT. The encoded protein is CASAPPGQGAEAFF.

This chain links TRBV3-1 with TRBJ2-1; D unresolved. The V gene's germline CDR1 is LGHDT and CDR2 YNNKEL (reference sequence). Trimming took 1 base from V and 7 from J, leaving 5 bases between them. This CDR3 is 12 amino acids long. The CDR3 nucleotides read TGTGCCAGCAGCCAAGTACTAAATGAGCAGTTCTTC. Amino acids: CASSQVLNEQFF.

This chain connects TRBV18 to TRBJ2-5; D is undetermined. The CDR3 runs 13 residues. Trimming stripped 3 bases from V and 1 base from J, with 6 bases between. Germline CDR1 is KGHSH and CDR2 is LQKENI. This CDR3 reads CASSPGSQETQYF. CDR3 coding DNA: TGTGCCAGCTCACCGGGATCCCAAGAGACCCAGTACTTC. The complete variable domain, with remaining parts taken from reference TRBV18 and TRBJ2-5, reads NAGVMQNPRHLVRRRGQEARLRCSPMKGHSHVYWYRQLPEEGLKFMVYLQKENIIDESGMPKERFSAEFPKEGPSILRIQQVVRGDSAAYFCASSPGSQETQYFGPGTRLLVL.

V is TRBV19 and J is TRBJ2-7, with 7 bases identical to TRBD1. The CDR3 totals 15 residues. Unmatched junction bases numbered 5, after V lost 1 base and J lost 2 bases. The germline CDR1 and CDR2 sequences are LNHDA and SQIVND (reference sequence). CDR3 in DNA: TGTGCCAGTAGTATAGGAGGGACAGTACCCTACGAGCAGTACTTC. It is translated as CASSIGGTVPYEQYF.

The V call is TRBV29-1, the J call TRBJ2-3; D remains unclear. The CDR3 runs to 14 residues. Between the trimmed V and J ends, which lost 4 bases and 2 bases, there was a span of 13 bases. Germline CDR1 SQVTM, CDR2 ANQGSEA. CDR3 amino acids: CSVVGLVYTDTQYF. The CDR3, as DNA: TGCAGCGTTGTAGGGCTAGTATACACAGATACGCAGTATTTT.

The V and J genes are TRBV23-1 and TRBJ2-1; 8 nucleotides match TRBD2. TRBV23-1 is reported as an ORF; its role is uncertain. The CDR3 is made up of 17 amino acids. J was trimmed by 6 bases and V by 0 bases; bases with no gene match: 10. CDR3 amino acids: CASSQSGSSGTCNEQFF. CDR3 nucleotide sequence: TGCGCCAGCAGTCAATCCGGGAGTAGCGGGACTTGCAATGAGCAGTTCTTC.

V gene TRBV4-2 combines with J gene TRBJ2-3; 9 bases map to TRBD2. CDR1 LGHNA and CDR2 YNFKEQ come from the germline V gene. The CDR3 loop spans 17 amino acids. The V gene end was trimmed by 0 bases and the J gene end by 3 bases; junction bases not matched to a gene: 7. This CDR3 is CASSQDKASGITDTQYF. The CDR3 coding sequence is TGTGCCAGCAGCCAAGATAAAGCTAGCGGGATAACAGATACGCAGTATTTT.

The genes are TRBV28 and TRBJ1-5; D is possibly TRBD1 (6 bases). Trimming removed 5 bases from V and 4 bases from J, with 12 bases in between. Germline CDR1 and CDR2: MDHEN and SYDVKM. The CDR3 loop spans 14 amino acids. CDR3 sequence reads: CASSPRRGNQPQHF. The CDR3 DNA reads as TGTGCCAGCAGTCCCCGTAGGGGGAATCAGCCCCAGCATTTT.

This chain links TRBV6-5 with TRBJ2-7; a weak D match, TRBD2 (5 bases). Germline CDR1 and CDR2: MNHEY and SVGAGI. V lost 7 bases and J lost 6, with 16 bases in between. The CDR3 contains 13 residues. The CDR3 bases are TGTGCCAGCAAATCCCTAACAAGCGGCGAGCAGTACTTC. Amino acid sequence: CASKSLTSGEQYF.

The J gene is TRBJ1-1, the V gene TRBV5-1, with D possibly matching TRBD1 (5 bases). CDR1 is SGHRS and CDR2 is YFSETQ in the germline V gene. With 4 bases removed from V and 1 base from J, the gap between germline ends came to 11 bases. The CDR3 runs 14 residues. The CDR3 region has the DNA TGCGCCAGCAGCACCGGGGGGGGGAACACTGAAGCTTTCTTT. It encodes CASSTGGGNTEAFF.

The chain carries TRBV4-1 and TRBJ2-5; possibly TRBD1 for D (6 bases). V dropped 3 bases and J dropped 2 bases, with 13 bases sitting between them. Germline-derived CDR1 and CDR2 are MGHRA and YSYEKL. This CDR3 has 15 amino acids. CDR3 in amino acids: CASSQSGGNQETQYF. CDR3 nucleotide sequence: TGCGCCAGCAGCCAGAGTGGGGGCAATCAAGAGACCCAGTACTTC.

The gene calls are TRBV20-1 and TRBJ2-5; D gene unclear. Trimming removed 3 bases from V and 5 bases from J, with 7 bases in between. The germline gives CDR1 DFQATT, CDR2 SNEGSKA (reference sequence). CDR3 length: 11 amino acids. CDR3 protein: CSARTAETQYF. CDR3 bases: TGCAGTGCTAGGACGGCGGAGACCCAGTACTTC.

This chain links TRBV30 with TRBJ1-2; D call uncertain. The germline gives CDR1 GTSNPN, CDR2 SVGIG (reference sequence). V dropped 2 bases and J dropped 7 bases, with 14 bases sitting between them. The CDR3 has 13 residues. CDR3 nucleotide sequence: TGTGCCTGGAGTCCGCGGGCCCCTACTGGCTACACCTTC. Protein product: CAWSPRAPTGYTF.

This chain uses TRBV30 with TRBJ2-3; D remains ambiguous. CDR3 length: 18 residues. Germline V gene sequence: CDR1 GTSNPN, CDR2 SVGIG (reference sequence). Deletions cut 1 base from V and 2 bases from J, with 22 bases between. For the CDR3, the DNA is TGTGCCTGGAGTGCGGACCCGGCGGTTAGGCAATTCACAGATACGCAGTATTTT. Its translation: CAWSADPAVRQFTDTQYF.

The rearrangement joins TRBV20-1 to TRBJ2-4, with 7 bases fitting TRBD2. Losses at the gene ends were 3 bases for V and 0 bases for J; bases not matched to a gene: 14. CDR3 length: 18 amino acids. CDR1 is DFQATT and CDR2 is SNEGSKA in the germline V gene (reference sequence). CDR3 amino acids: CSASLLSGEALAKNIQYF. DNA for the CDR3: TGCAGTGCTAGTTTGTTGAGCGGGGAGGCCCTAGCCAAAAACATTCAGTACTTC.

The rearrangement joins TRBV7-9 to TRBJ2-7; perhaps D is TRBD1 or TRBD2 (5 bases each). V gave up 7 bases and J gave up 2 bases, with 15 bases separating them. This CDR3 has 14 amino acids. Per the germline V gene, CDR1 is SEHNR and CDR2 is FQNEAQ (reference sequence). CDR3 sequence reads: CASNYGGATYEQYF. CDR3 sequence (DNA): TGTGCCAGCAACTATGGGGGAGCTACCTACGAGCAGTACTTC.

This chain uses TRBV6-1 with TRBJ1-2; 7 bases agree with TRBD1. Trimming removed 6 bases from V and 8 bases from J; junction bases left unmatched: 12. This CDR3 comprises 14 residues. Germline CDR1 is MNHNS and CDR2 is SASEGT. DNA for the CDR3: TGTGCCAGCAGCCCCGATCAGGGGGTTTGGGGCTACACCTTC. It translates to CASSPDQGVWGYTF.

The rearrangement uses TRBV5-1 and TRBJ2-7, with 8 bases identical to TRBD1. Per germline, CDR1 SGHRS and CDR2 YFSETQ. The V gene end was trimmed by 3 bases and the J gene end by 3 bases; junction bases not matched to a gene: 8. The CDR3 consists of 15 residues. The CDR3 sequence is CASSYLTGDLYEQYF. The CDR3 region has the DNA TGCGCCAGCAGCTATCTGACAGGGGACCTCTACGAGCAGTACTTC.